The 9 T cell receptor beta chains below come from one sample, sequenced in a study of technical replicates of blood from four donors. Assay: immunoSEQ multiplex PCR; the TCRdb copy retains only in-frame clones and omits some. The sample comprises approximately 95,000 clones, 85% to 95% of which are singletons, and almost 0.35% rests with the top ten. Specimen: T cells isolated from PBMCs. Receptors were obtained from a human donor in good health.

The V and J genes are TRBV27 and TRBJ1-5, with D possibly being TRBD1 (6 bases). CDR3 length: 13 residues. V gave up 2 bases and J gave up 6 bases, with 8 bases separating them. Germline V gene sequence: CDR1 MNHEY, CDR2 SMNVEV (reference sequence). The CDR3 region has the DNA TGTGCCAGCAGTTTAGGGACATCTCAGCCCCAGCATTTT. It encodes CASSLGTSQPQHF.

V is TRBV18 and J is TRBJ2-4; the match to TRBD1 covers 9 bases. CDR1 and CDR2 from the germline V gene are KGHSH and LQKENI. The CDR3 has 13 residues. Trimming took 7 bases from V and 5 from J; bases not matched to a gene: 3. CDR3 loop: CASLDRGENIQYF. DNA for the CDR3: TGTGCCAGCTTAGACAGGGGGGAAAACATTCAGTACTTC.

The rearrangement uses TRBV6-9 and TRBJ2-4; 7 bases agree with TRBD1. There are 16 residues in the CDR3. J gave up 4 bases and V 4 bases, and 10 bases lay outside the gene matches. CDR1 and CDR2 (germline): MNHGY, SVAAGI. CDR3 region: CASSSPLTGAKNIQYF. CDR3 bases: TGTGCCAGCAGTTCCCCGCTTACAGGGGCTAAAAACATTCAGTACTTC.

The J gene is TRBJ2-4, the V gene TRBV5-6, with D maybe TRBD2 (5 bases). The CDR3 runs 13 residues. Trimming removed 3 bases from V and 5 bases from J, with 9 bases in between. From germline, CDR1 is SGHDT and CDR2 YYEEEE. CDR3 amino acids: CASSSVRENIQYF. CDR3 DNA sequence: TGTGCCAGCAGCTCAGTGAGGGAAAACATTCAGTACTTC.

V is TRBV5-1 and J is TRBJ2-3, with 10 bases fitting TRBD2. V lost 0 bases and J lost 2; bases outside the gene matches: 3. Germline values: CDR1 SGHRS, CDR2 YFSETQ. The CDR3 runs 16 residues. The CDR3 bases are TGCGCCAGCAGCTTGGAGACTAGCGGGTCCACAGATACGCAGTATTTT. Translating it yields CASSLETSGSTDTQYF.

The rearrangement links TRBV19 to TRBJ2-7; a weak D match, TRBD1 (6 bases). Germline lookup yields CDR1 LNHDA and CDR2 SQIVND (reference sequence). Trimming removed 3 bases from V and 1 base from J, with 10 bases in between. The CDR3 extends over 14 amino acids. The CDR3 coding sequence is TGTGCCAGTAGTATGACAGGTGAATCCTACGAGCAGTACTTC. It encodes CASSMTGESYEQYF. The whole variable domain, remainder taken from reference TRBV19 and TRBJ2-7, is DGGITQSPKYLFRKEGQNVTLSCEQNLNHDAMYWYRQDPGQGLRLIYYSQIVNDFQKGDIAEGYSVSREKKESFPLTVTSAQKNPTAFYLCASSMTGESYEQYFGPGTRLTVT.

The CDR3 sequence: CASSILNLEGYHYGYTF. CDR3 nucleotide sequence: TGTGCCAGTAGTATACTTAACTTGGAGGGTTATCACTATGGCTACACCTTC. This chain connects TRBV19 to TRBJ1-2; D is unclear. V was clipped by 2 bases and J by 3 bases, with 19 bases between them. Germline CDR1 is LNHDA and CDR2 is SQIVND (reference sequence). This CDR3 is built from 17 residues.

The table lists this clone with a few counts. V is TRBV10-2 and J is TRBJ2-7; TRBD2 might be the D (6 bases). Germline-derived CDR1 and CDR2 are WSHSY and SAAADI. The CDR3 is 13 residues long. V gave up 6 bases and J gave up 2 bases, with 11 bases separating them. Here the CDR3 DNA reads TGCGCCAGCAGCCAGCGGGCCCCCTACGAGCAGTACTTC. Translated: CASSQRAPYEQYF.

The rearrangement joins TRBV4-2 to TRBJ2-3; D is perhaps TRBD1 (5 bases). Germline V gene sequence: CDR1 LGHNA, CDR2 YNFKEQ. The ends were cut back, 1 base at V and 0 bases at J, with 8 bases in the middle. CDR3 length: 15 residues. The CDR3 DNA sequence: TGTGCCAGCAGCCAAGTGAGACAGAGCACAGATACGCAGTATTTT. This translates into CASSQVRQSTDTQYF.